This TCR beta chain was sequenced for a study of T cell responses to AZD1222 COVID-19 vaccine. Using immunoSEQ multiplex PCR, the repertoire was profiled, and TCRdb retains in-frame clones only, with some absent. This sample has 55,000 to 80,000 clones, with approximately 90% found just once. This TCR came from an adult who received the AZD1222 COVID-19 vaccine. The starting material was peripheral blood, obtained 28 days after the second AZD1222 dose.

This CDR3 reads CAVGGTYEQYF. The CDR3 coding sequence is TGTGCCGTCGGCGGGACCTACGAGCAGTACTTC. The chain employs TRBV2 and TRBJ2-7, with D possibly TRBD2 on 6 matching bases. The germline V gene has CDR1 SNHLY and CDR2 FYNNEI. Trimming took off 11 bases at V and 2 bases at J, with 10 bases between the two ends. CDR3 length: 11 residues.